The 2 T cell receptor beta chains given below trace back to one sample, sequenced in a study of beta chain features in type 1 diabetes. General study points: When Type 1 diabetes patients were examined, their TCRB CDR3s proved moderately but significantly shorter in all four CD4+ subsets.

Isolated RNA was reverse transcribed in full, so expressed TCRB transcripts were sequenced. Some clones are missing from TCRdb's copy, which holds only in-frame ones; the method was immunoSEQ multiplex PCR. The sample records approximately 170,000 clones, around 8% being singletons. These TCRs are of unknown antigen specificity. The specimen sequenced was central memory CD4+ T cells from blood. These receptors came from a woman aged 40 to 50 with type 1 diabetes.

The table lists this clone with a few counts. The chain combines TRBV5-1 with TRBJ2-2; 7 bases map to TRBD2. V dropped 4 bases and J dropped 0; count of bases not matched to a gene: 3. The CDR3 sequence is 15 residues long. Germline CDR1 is SGHRS and CDR2 is YFSETQ. CDR3 in DNA: TGCGCCAGCAGCCGGGGGGTCTCGAACACCGGGGAGCTGTTTTTT. Translated: CASSRGVSNTGELFF.

This clone showed up just a few times. V is TRBV30 and J is TRBJ2-1, with a weak D call TRBD2 (5 bases). The CDR3 extends over 14 amino acids. The germline V gene encodes CDR1 GTSNPN and CDR2 SVGIG (reference sequence). The V gene lost 2 bases and the J gene lost 10 bases, with 18 bases spanning the gap. CDR3: CAWSPYREAGEQFF. The CDR3 region has the DNA TGTGCCTGGAGTCCTTATCGGGAAGCTGGCGAGCAGTTCTTC.